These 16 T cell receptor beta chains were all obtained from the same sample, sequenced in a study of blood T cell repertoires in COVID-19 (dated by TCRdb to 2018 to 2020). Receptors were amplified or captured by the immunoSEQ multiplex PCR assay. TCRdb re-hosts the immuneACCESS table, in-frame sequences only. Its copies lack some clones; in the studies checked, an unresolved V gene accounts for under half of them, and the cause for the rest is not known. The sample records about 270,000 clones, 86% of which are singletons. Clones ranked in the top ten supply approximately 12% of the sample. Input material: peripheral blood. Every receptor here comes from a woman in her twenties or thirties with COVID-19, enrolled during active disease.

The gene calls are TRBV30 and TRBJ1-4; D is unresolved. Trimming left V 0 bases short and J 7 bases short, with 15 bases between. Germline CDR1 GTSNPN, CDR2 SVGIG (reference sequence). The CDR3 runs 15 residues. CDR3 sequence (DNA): TGTGCCTGGAGTGTAAAAAGTATCGGCGGTGAAAAACTGTTTTTT. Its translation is CAWSVKSIGGEKLFF.

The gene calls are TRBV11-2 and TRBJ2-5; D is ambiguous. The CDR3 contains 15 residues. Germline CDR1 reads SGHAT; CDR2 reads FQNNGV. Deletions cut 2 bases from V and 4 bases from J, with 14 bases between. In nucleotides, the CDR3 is TGTGCCAGCAGCTTATCGATGGGCCTCCGAGAGACCCAGTACTTC. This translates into CASSLSMGLRETQYF.

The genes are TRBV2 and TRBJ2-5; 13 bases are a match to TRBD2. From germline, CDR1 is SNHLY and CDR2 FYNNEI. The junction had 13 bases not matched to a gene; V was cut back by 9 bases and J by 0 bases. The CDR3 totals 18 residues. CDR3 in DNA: TGTGCCAGAGATGCACCGGGGACTAGCGGGGTGTACCAAGAGACCCAGTACTTC. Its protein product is CARDAPGTSGVYQETQYF.

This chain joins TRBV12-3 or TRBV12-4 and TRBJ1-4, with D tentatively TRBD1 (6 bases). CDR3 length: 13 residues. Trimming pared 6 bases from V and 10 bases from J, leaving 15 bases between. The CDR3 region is CASSAGQIGKLFF. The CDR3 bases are TGTGCCAGCAGCGCCGGACAGATCGGAAAACTGTTTTTT.

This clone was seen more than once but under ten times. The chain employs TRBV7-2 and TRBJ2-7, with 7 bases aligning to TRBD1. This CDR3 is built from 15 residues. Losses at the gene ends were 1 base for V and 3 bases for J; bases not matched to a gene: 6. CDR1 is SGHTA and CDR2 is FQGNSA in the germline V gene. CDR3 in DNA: TGTGCCAGCAGCTTAGAGGTGGACAGGAACTACGAGCAGTACTTC. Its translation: CASSLEVDRNYEQYF.

CDR3 DNA: TGTGCCAGCAGCAGTCAGGGGGGAATGTACGAGCAGTACTTC. Translation: CASSSQGGMYEQYF. J is TRBJ2-7 and V is TRBV6-5; D may be TRBD1 (7 bases). The CDR3 has 14 amino acids. Germline CDR1 is MNHEY and CDR2 is SVGAGI. Trimming removed 6 bases from V and 4 bases from J, with 16 bases in between.

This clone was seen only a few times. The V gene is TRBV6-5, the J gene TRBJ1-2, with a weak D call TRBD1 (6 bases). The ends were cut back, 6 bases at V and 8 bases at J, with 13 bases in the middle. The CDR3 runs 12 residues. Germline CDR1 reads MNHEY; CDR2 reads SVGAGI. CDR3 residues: CASRDRQVGYTF. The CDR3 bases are TGTGCCAGCAGGGACAGACAGGTCGGCTACACCTTC.

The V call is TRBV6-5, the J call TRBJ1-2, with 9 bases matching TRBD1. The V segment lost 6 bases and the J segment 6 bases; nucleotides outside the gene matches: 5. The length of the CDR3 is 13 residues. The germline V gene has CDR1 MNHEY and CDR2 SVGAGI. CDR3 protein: CASRPYRGHGYTF. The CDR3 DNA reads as TGTGCCAGCAGGCCGTACAGGGGGCATGGCTACACCTTC.

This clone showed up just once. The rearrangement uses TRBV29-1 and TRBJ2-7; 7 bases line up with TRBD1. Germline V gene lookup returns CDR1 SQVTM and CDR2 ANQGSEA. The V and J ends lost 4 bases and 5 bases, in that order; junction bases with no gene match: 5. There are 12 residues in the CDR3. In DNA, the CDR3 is TGCAGCGTTGCCGACAGGGCGGACGAGCAGTACTTC. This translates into CSVADRADEQYF.

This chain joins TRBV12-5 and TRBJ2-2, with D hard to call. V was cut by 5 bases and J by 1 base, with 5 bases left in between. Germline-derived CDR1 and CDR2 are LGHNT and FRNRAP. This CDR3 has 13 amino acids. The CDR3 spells CASGPWNTGELFF. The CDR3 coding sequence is TGTGCTAGTGGTCCTTGGAACACCGGGGAGCTGTTTTTT.

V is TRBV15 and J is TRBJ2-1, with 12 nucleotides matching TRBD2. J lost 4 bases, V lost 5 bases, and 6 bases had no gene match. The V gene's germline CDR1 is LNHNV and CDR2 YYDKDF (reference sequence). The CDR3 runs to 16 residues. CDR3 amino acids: CATSATSGGTYNEQFF. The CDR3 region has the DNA TGTGCCACCAGCGCAACTAGCGGGGGGACTTACAATGAGCAGTTCTTC. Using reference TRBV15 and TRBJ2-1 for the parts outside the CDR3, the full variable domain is DAMVIQNPRYQVTQFGKPVTLSCSQTLNHNVMYWYQQKSSQAPKLLFHYYDKDFNNEADTPDNFQSRRPNTSFCFLDIRSPGLGDTAMYLCATSATSGGTYNEQFFGPGTRLTVL.

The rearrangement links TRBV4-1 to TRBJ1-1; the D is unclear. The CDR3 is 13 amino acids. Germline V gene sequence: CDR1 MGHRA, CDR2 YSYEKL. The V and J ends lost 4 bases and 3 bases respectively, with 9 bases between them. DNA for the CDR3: TGCGCCAGCAGCCCCCTAGGTTACACTGAAGCTTTCTTT. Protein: CASSPLGYTEAFF.

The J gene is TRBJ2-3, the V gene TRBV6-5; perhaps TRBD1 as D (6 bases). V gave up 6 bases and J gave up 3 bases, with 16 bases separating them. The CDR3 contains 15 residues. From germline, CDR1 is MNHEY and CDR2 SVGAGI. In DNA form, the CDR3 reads TGTGCCAGCAGGGGCACAGGGAAGGGAACAGATACGCAGTATTTT. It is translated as CASRGTGKGTDTQYF.

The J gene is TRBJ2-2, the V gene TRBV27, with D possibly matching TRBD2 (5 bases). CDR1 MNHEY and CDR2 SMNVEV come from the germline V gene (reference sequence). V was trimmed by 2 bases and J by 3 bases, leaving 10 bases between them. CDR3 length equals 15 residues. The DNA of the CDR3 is TGTGCCAGCAGTTTAAGACTATCTTACACCGGGGAGCTGTTTTTT. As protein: CASSLRLSYTGELFF.

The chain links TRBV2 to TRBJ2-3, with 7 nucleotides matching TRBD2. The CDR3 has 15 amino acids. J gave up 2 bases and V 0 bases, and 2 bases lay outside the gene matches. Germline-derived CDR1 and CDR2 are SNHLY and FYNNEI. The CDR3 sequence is CASSEAGGDTDTQYF. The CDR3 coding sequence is TGTGCCAGCAGTGAAGCGGGGGGGGACACAGATACGCAGTATTTT.

This CDR3 is CASSFDRGRQETQYF. In nucleotides, the CDR3 is TGTGCCAGCAGCTTCGACAGGGGGCGCCAAGAGACCCAGTACTTC. The chain carries TRBV5-5 and TRBJ2-5; 10 positions match TRBD1. The CDR3 covers 15 residues. V was pared by 2 bases and J by 1 base, with 2 bases of the junction left unmatched. The germline CDR1 and CDR2 sequences are SGHKS and YYEKEE (reference sequence).